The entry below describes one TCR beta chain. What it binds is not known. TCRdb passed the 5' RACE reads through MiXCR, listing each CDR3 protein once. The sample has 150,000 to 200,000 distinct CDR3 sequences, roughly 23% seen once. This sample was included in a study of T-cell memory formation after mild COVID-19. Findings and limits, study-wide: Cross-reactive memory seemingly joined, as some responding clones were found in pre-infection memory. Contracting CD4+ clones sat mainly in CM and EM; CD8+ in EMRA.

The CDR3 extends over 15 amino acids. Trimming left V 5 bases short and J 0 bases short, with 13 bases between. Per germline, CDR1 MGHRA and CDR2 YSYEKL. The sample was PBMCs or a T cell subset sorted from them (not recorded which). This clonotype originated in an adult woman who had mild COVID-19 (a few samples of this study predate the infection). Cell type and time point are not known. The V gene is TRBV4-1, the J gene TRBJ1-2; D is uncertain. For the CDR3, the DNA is TGCGCCAGCAGCGAGATGGCCGGGACTAACTATGGCTACACCTTC. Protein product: CASSEMAGTNYGYTF.